The clone carrying this TCR beta chain was seen more than once but under ten times. Its target is not known. CDR3 length equals 13 residues. Trimming took off 2 bases at V and 11 bases at J, with 16 bases between the two ends. Germline V gene sequence: CDR1 SGHNT, CDR2 YYREEE (reference sequence). Anti-CD3/anti-CD28 beads served as a nonspecific positive control stimulus. Sorting selected CD4+ T cells upregulating both CD40 ligand and CD69. Stimulated PBMCs had first been depleted of CD8+ T cells. The libraries were made with immunoSEQ version 4 in survey mode. Here immunoSEQ multiplex PCR was the method, and the copy in TCRdb shows in-frame clones only, minus some. In the table there are 35,000 to 55,000 clones, approximately 90% of which are singletons. The data are from a study of persistence of HIV-infected CD4 T cells. At the level of the study: Anti-CD3/anti-CD28 stimulation activated a higher proportion of cells than antigen stimulation, with lower memory fraction. Notes on the study in general: The rare CMV-responding cells with HIV-1 proviruses were not separately TCR-sequenced. Degenerate expanded CDR3beta sequences were enriched among CMV- and Gag-responding cells.

The material sequenced was CD4+ T cells sorted from PBMCs after roughly 20-hour stimulation, taken from a patient who received antiretroviral therapy. The V gene is TRBV5-4, the J gene TRBJ1-1; D is undetermined. This sequence originates from an adult man with HIV who was CMV-seropositive. CDR3 in amino acids: CASSLQATPQAFF. CDR3 sequence (DNA): TGTGCCAGCAGCTTACAAGCGACCCCTCAGGCTTTCTTT. The whole variable domain, filled in from reference TRBV5-4 and TRBJ1-1, reads ETGVTQSPTHLIKTRGQQVTLRCSSQSGHNTVSWYQQALGQGPQFIFQYYREEENGRGNFPPRFSGLQFPNYSSELNVNALELDDSALYLCASSLQATPQAFFGQGTRLTVV.